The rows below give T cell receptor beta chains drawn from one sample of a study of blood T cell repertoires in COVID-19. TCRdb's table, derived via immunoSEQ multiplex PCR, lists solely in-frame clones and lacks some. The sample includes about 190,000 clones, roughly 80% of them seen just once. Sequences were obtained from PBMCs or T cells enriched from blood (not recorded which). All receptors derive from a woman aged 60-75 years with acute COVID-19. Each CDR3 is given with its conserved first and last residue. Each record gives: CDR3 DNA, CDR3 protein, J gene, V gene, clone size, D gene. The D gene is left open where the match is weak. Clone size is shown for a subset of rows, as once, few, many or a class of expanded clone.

TGTGCCAGCAGCGTAGGGCAGGGTCAATGGGGCTACACCTTC,CASSVGQGQWGYTF,TRBJ1-2,TRBV9,-,-
TGTGCCTGGAGTACAGGGACAGGTTTTAGCAATCAGCCCCAGCATTTT,CAWSTGTGFSNQPQHF,TRBJ1-5,TRBV30,-,TRBD1
TGCGCCAGCAGGACACTGACGGCAACAGATACGCAGTATTTT,CASRTLTATDTQYF,TRBJ2-3,TRBV10-2,-,-
TGCGCCAGCAGCTTGGGGCAGGGGGCAGATACGCAGTATTTT,CASSLGQGADTQYF,TRBJ2-3,TRBV5-1,few,TRBD1
TGTGCCAGTAGCATCGCCTATGGGGAGGTAATAGACCAGCCCCAGCATTTT,CASSIAYGEVIDQPQHF,TRBJ1-5,TRBV19,-,-
TGTGCCAGCACTGGCATATTGAACACTGAAGCTTTCTTT,CASTGILNTEAFF,TRBJ1-1,TRBV28,-,-
TGTGCCACCAGCAGAGATCGGAATGCGCGGTCTAATGAAAAACTGTTTTTT,CATSRDRNARSNEKLFF,TRBJ1-4,TRBV15,-,-
TGTGCCAGCAGCCCGCCTCGGGGGGCCTTCCGATTAGACAAAAACATTCAGTACTTC,CASSPPRGAFRLDKNIQYF,TRBJ2-4,TRBV11-2,-,-
TGTGCCAGCACTGGACAGCCAAACTATGGCTACACCTTC,CASTGQPNYGYTF,TRBJ1-2,TRBV7-6,once,-
TGCGCCAGCAGCCAAGATGGAAGAGACAGCTATGGCTACACCTTC,CASSQDGRDSYGYTF,TRBJ1-2,TRBV4-3,-,-
TGTGCCAGCAGCGCCAGACAGGGCGACTATGGCTACACCTTC,CASSARQGDYGYTF,TRBJ1-2,TRBV7-9,once,TRBD1
TGCGCCAGCAGTGAGTCCATCCCCCGTAGCGGGAAGAACTACGAGCAGTACTTC,CASSESIPRSGKNYEQYF,TRBJ2-7,TRBV10-1,-,TRBD2
TGTGCCAGCAGCTTGCAGGGGGCGAACACTGAAGCTTTCTTT,CASSLQGANTEAFF,TRBJ1-1,TRBV5-8,-,TRBD1
TGCGCCAGCAGTGAGTCGCTAGCGGGAAACAATGAGCAGTTCTTC,CASSESLAGNNEQFF,TRBJ2-1,TRBV10-1,-,TRBD2
TGTGCCAGCTCCGACAATCTCTATGGCTACACCTTC,CASSDNLYGYTF,TRBJ1-2,TRBV18,many,-
TGTGCCAGCAGCTTAGTACTGGCGCCTAGGAATTCACCCCTCCACTTT,CASSLVLAPRNSPLHF,TRBJ1-6,TRBV11-2,-,-
TGCAGCGGGGGGACAGGGGGCAATGGCTACACCTTC,CSGGTGGNGYTF,TRBJ1-2,TRBV29-1,-,TRBD1
TGTGCCAGCTCACCTCCCGAACAGGCTTCCTACGAGCAGTACTTC,CASSPPEQASYEQYF,TRBJ2-7,TRBV18,-,-
TGCGCCAGCAGTCCGGGACTTGGCACAGATACGCAGTATTTT,CASSPGLGTDTQYF,TRBJ2-3,TRBV10-1,-,-
TGTGCCAGCCAAGTAGCGGAAAAGACCCAGTACTTC,CASQVAEKTQYF,TRBJ2-5,TRBV6-5,-,-
TGCGCCAGCAGGTCAGCAGGGGGCTGGTACACCGGGGAGCTGTTTTTT,CASRSAGGWYTGELFF,TRBJ2-2,TRBV5-1,-,TRBD1
TGTGCCAGCAGCTTTGGGGGGACGGGCACTGAAGCTTTCTTT,CASSFGGTGTEAFF,TRBJ1-1,TRBV5-6,-,-
TGTGCCTGGAGTTATGGGGGGAGGGACACCGGGGAGCTGTTTTTT,CAWSYGGRDTGELFF,TRBJ2-2,TRBV30,few,TRBD2